This T cell receptor beta chain emerged from a study of T cell repertoires in cytomegalovirus infection. Study at large: Both CMV infection and a matching HLA type were indicated by public TCR beta signatures. General observations from the study: CMV-specific TCR beta clonotypes restricted by HLA-C were the ones dominating the ex vivo response. Carriage of CMV together with the relevant HLA was identifiable through cumulative public TCR beta family frequency.

V lost 4 bases and J lost 14; bases outside the gene matches: 6. CDR1 is SGHDN, CDR2 FVKESK, per germline. This CDR3 has 12 amino acids. For this clonotype: Its antigen is unknown.

From the reads, TCRdb called clonotypes with MiXCR, one entry per CDR3 protein. The sample lists roughly 320,000 distinct CDR3 sequences, more than 8% occurring once. The chain joins TRBV14 to TRBJ2-1, with 9 bases matching TRBD2. The clonotype was recovered from a human donor in good health (CMV status not recorded). Some clones in this sample may be carry-over from other donors' samples. Sequenced: PBMCs. The CDR3 region is CASSPIGTSKFF. CDR3 nucleotides: TGTGCCAGCAGCCCTATCGGGACTAGCAAGTTCTTC. Variable domain in full (rest from reference TRBV14 and TRBJ2-1): EAGVTQFPSHSVIEKGQTVTLRCDPISGHDNLYWYRRVMGKEIKFLLHFVKESKQDESGMPNNRFLAERTGGTYSTLKVQPAELEDSGVYFCASSPIGTSKFFGPGTRLTVL.